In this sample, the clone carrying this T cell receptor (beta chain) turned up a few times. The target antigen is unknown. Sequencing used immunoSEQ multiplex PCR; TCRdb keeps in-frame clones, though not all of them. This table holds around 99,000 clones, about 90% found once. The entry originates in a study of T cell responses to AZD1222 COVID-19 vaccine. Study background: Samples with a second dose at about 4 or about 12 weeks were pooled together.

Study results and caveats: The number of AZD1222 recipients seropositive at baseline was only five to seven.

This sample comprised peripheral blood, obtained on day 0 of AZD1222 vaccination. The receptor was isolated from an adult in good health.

CDR3 residues: CIIQDLNYGYTF. The CDR3, as DNA: TGTATAATACAGGACCTCAACTATGGCTACACCTTC. The chain uses TRBV2 and TRBJ1-2; possibly TRBD1 for D (5 bases). This CDR3 contains 12 residues. CDR1 SNHLY and CDR2 FYNNEI come from the germline V gene.